This T cell receptor (beta chain) was observed in a study of blood T cell repertoires in COVID-19. Study as a whole: PBMCs, B-cell-depleted T cells, or T cells provided the cDNA or gDNA that made up the material.

Profiled with immunoSEQ multiplex PCR; TCRdb holds only in-frame clones, not every one. This table holds approximately 200,000 clones, 80% to 85% found once. V dropped 3 bases and J dropped 4; count of bases not matched to a gene: 23. The germline V gene has CDR1 LNHDA and CDR2 SQIVND (reference sequence). The CDR3 is 20 amino acids. The clonotype originates from a woman in her sixties or seventies with acute or convalescent COVID-19. The chain carries TRBV19 and TRBJ1-1; 7 bases are shared with TRBD1. Sequenced input: peripheral blood. CDR3 nucleotides: TGTGCCAGTAGTATTTCATTCAAGGGACAGTTTATCACTCTGCGCACTGAAGCTTTCTTT. Translating it yields CASSISFKGQFITLRTEAFF.